This T cell receptor beta chain was sequenced in a study of blood T cell repertoires in COVID-19. The overall study: Some COVID-19 samples were acute and others convalescent; all came from the United States, Italy and Spain. In each case, the material was cDNA or gDNA derived from T cells, B-cell-depleted T cells, or PBMCs.

Germline loops: CDR1 LGHNA, CDR2 YNFKEQ. V shed 3 bases, J shed 9 bases, and the junction held 10 bases outside the gene matches. The CDR3 sequence is 16 residues long. Original analysis: By means of reference gene primer amplification, nucleated cell counts were estimated. Assay: immunoSEQ multiplex PCR; the TCRdb copy retains only in-frame clones and omits some. V and J calls and clone size come straight from that table; D and trimming were deduced from the DNA. The repertoire holds around 250,000 clones, with roughly 88% as singletons. Source material: peripheral blood. This rearrangement joins TRBV4-2 to TRBJ1-6; 8 bases match TRBD1. The sequence came from a woman aged 30 to 39 with active or convalescent COVID-19. In nucleotides, the CDR3 is TGTGCCAGCAGCCAGGATCGGACAGGGCGGCGTTCACCCCTCCACTTT. Amino acids: CASSQDRTGRRSPLHF.